This T cell receptor beta chain was retrieved from a study of T-cell memory formation after mild COVID-19. Study background: Most TCR clusters belonged to a single donor. Study-wide results and caveats: Cross-reactive memory appears to have joined, as suggested by some responding clones showing up in pre-infection memory. Clones that contracted from day 15 to 85 were balanced CD4/CD8, while later expanders leaned CD4+. CD4+ contracting clones were found mainly in CM and EM, and CD8+ ones in EMRA.

Comments on this clonotype: What it binds is unknown.

TCRdb used MiXCR to reprocess the 5' RACE reads, holding one entry per CDR3 protein. The data contain 250,000 to 350,000 distinct CDR3 sequences, roughly 13% of them singletons. Sequenced sample: PBMCs or a T cell subset sorted from them (not recorded which). The TCR originated in a man aged 18 to 30 who had mild COVID-19 (a few samples of this study predate the infection). Cell type and time point are not known.

The CDR3 sequence is CASSLWVAGGNEQFF. The CDR3 DNA follows: TGCGCCAGCAGCTTGTGGGTAGCGGGGGGTAATGAGCAGTTCTTC. The chain combines TRBV5-1 with TRBJ2-1, with 10 bases matching TRBD2. Per the germline V gene, CDR1 is SGHRS and CDR2 is YFSETQ. This CDR3 has 15 amino acids. V gave up 1 base and J gave up 7 bases; unmatched junction bases: 5.